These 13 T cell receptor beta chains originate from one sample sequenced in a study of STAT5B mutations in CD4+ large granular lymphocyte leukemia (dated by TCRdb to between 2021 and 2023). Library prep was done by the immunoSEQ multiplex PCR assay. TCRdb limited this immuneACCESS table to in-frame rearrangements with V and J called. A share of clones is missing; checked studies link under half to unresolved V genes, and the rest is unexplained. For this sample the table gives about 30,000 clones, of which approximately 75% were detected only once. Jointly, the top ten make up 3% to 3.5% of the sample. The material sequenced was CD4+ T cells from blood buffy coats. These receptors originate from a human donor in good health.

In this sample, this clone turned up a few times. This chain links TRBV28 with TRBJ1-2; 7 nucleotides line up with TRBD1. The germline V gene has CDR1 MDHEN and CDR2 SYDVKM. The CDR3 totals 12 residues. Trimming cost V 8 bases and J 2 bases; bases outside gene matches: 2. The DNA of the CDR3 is TGTGCCAGCCTGGGACAGAACTATGGCTACACCTTC. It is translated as CASLGQNYGYTF.

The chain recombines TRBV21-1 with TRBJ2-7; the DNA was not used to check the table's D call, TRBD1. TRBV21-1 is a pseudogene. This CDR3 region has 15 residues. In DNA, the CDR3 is TGTGCCAGCAGCAAAGGGGACAGTAGAATCTACGAGCAGTACTTC. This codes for CASSKGDSRIYEQYF.

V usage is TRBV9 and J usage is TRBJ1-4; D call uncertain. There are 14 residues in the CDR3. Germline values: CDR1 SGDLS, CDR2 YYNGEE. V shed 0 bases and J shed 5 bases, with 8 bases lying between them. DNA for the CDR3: TGTGCCAGCAGCGTAGACAGAACAAATGAAAAACTGTTTTTT. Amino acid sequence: CASSVDRTNEKLFF.

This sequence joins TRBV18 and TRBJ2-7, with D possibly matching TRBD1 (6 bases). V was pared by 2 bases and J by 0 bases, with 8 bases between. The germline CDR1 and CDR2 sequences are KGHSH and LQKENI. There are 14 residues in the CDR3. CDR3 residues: CASSPKQGSYEQYF. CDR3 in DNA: TGTGCCAGCTCACCAAAACAGGGCTCCTACGAGCAGTACTTC.

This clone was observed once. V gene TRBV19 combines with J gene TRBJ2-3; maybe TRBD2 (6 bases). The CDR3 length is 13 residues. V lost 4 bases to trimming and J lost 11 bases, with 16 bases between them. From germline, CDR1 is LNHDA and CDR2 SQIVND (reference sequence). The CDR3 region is CASSTGTRQGQYF. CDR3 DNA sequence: TGTGCCAGTAGTACCGGGACTCGACAAGGGCAGTATTTT.

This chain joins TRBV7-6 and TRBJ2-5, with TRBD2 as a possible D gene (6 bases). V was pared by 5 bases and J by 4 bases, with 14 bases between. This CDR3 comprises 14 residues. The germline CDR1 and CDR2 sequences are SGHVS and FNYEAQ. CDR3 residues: CASSTLGGRETQYF. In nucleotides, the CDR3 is TGTGCCAGCAGCACCTTGGGGGGACGAGAGACCCAGTACTTC.

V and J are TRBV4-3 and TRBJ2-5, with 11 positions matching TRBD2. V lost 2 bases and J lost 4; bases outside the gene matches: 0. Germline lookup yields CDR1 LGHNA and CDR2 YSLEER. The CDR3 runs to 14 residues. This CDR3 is CASSQTSGRETQYF. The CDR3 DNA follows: TGCGCCAGCAGCCAAACTAGCGGGAGAGAGACCCAGTACTTC.

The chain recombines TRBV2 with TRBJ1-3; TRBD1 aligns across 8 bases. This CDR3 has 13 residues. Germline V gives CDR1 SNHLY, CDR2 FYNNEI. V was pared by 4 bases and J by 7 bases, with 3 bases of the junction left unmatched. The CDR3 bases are TGTGCCAGCAGTGGGGGACAGGTTAACACCATATATTTT. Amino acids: CASSGGQVNTIYF.

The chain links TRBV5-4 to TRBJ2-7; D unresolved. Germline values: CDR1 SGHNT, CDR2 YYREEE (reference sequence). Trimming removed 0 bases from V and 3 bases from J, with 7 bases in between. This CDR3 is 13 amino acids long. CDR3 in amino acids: CASSLDGFYEQYF. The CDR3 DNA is TGTGCCAGCAGCTTGGATGGGTTCTACGAGCAGTACTTC.

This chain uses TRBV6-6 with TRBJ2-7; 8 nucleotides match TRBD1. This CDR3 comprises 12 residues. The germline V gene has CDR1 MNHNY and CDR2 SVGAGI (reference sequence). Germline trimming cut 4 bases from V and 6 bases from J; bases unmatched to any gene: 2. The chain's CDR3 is CASSLDRAEQYF. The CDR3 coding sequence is TGTGCCAGCAGTTTGGACAGGGCCGAGCAGTACTTC.

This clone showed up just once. This chain's CDR3 is CAWRASETQYF. CDR3 in DNA: TGTGCCTGGAGGGCCTCGGAGACCCAGTACTTC. The chain links TRBV30 to TRBJ2-5; D uncertain. Trimming left V 3 bases short and J 5 bases short, with 7 bases between. Per the germline V gene, CDR1 is GTSNPN and CDR2 is SVGIG (reference sequence). The CDR3 extends over 11 amino acids.

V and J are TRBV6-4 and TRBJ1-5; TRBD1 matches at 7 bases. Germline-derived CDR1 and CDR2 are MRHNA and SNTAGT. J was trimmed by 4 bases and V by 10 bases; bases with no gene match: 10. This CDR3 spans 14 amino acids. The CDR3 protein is CANTPWGQNQPQHF. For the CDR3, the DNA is TGTGCCAACACCCCTTGGGGACAGAATCAGCCCCAGCATTTT.

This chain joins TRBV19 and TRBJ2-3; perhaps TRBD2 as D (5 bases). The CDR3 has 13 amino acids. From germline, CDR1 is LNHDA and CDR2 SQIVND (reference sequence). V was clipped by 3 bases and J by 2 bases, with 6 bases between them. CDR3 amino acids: CASSIGVTDTQYF. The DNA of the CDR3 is TGTGCCAGTAGTATCGGGGTCACAGATACGCAGTATTTT.